The 24 T cell receptor beta chains reported below all come from one sample, sequenced in a study of response to subunit inactivated influenza vaccine. TCRdb fed the RT-PCR reads into MiXCR, producing one record per CDR3 protein. The table includes roughly 710,000 distinct CDR3 sequences, about 15% detected once. Sequencing was performed on PBMCs from blood, taken less than 15 days before vaccination. The receptors were sampled from a man aged 50-60 years who received an inactivated influenza vaccine.

This chain links TRBV4-1 with TRBJ2-7; TRBD1 aligns across 10 bases. This CDR3 has 15 amino acids. With 4 bases clipped from V and 6 bases from J, the junction kept 9 bases outside the gene matches. Germline V gene lookup returns CDR1 MGHRA and CDR2 YSYEKL. The CDR3 is CASSPGQGWNGEQYF. The CDR3 region has the DNA TGCGCCAGCAGCCCGGGACAGGGGTGGAACGGCGAGCAGTACTTC.

This clonotype was detected once. The chain links TRBV7-9 to TRBJ2-7; 7 bases match TRBD2. The CDR3 totals 15 residues. Germline trimming cut 3 bases from V and 2 bases from J; bases unmatched to any gene: 7. In germline, CDR1 is SEHNR, CDR2 FQNEAQ (reference sequence). The CDR3 loop reads CASSFLGEGAYEQYF. The CDR3 nucleotides are TGTGCCAGCAGCTTTTTGGGGGAGGGCGCCTACGAGCAGTACTTC.

The V call is TRBV5-1, the J call TRBJ1-1, with D possibly matching TRBD1 (6 bases). V was clipped by 2 bases and J by 0 bases, with 11 bases between them. CDR3 length equals 15 residues. From germline, CDR1 is SGHRS and CDR2 YFSETQ. The CDR3 sequence: CASSFQTGMNTEAFF. Written as DNA, the CDR3 is TGCGCCAGCAGCTTCCAAACAGGGATGAACACTGAAGCTTTCTTT.

This clonotype was seen only a few times. The rearrangement uses TRBV9 and TRBJ1-4; 7 nucleotides agree with TRBD1. Looked up from germline, CDR1 is SGDLS and CDR2 is YYNGEE. The CDR3 is made up of 15 amino acids. The ends lost 3 bases at V and 4 bases at J; junction bases unmatched: 6. Here the CDR3 DNA reads TGTGCCAGCAGCGGAAGGGACAGCCTTAATGAAAAACTGTTTTTT. Its translation is CASSGRDSLNEKLFF.

The chain links TRBV11-2 to TRBJ2-1; possibly TRBD1 or TRBD2 for D (5 bases each). The V gene lost 5 bases and the J gene lost 5 bases, with 16 bases spanning the gap. This CDR3 has 15 residues. From germline, CDR1 is SGHAT and CDR2 FQNNGV. This CDR3 is CASSPGWGPDNEQFF. DNA for the CDR3: TGTGCCAGCAGCCCAGGATGGGGACCGGACAATGAGCAGTTCTTC. Drawing the rest from reference TRBV11-2 and TRBJ2-1, the complete variable domain is EAGVAQSPRYKIIEKRQSVAFWCNPISGHATLYWYQQILGQGPKLLIQFQNNGVVDDSQLPKDRFSAERLKGVDSTLKIQPAKLEDSAVYLCASSPGWGPDNEQFFGPGTRLTVL.

This rearrangement joins TRBV6-2 or TRBV6-3 to TRBJ2-7; 9 nucleotides line up with TRBD2. This CDR3 spans 15 amino acids. The germline gives CDR1 MNHEY, CDR2 SVGEGT. V was clipped by 4 bases and J by 3 bases; unmatched bases: 7. The chain's CDR3 is CASSSRLAEFYEQYF. The CDR3 nucleotides are TGTGCCAGCAGTTCCCGACTAGCGGAGTTCTACGAGCAGTACTTC.

The chain links TRBV24-1 to TRBJ2-2; no firm D call. Germline V lookup: CDR1 KGHDR, CDR2 SFDVKD. The V end was cut by 7 bases, the J end by 4 bases, with 9 bases between. The CDR3 is made up of 13 amino acids. The CDR3 DNA reads as TGTGCCACCAGGGCAGCGACCACCGGGGAGCTGTTTTTT. Translation: CATRAATTGELFF.

This clonotype appeared a few times. The rearrangement uses TRBV7-9 and TRBJ2-2, with D perhaps TRBD1 or TRBD2 (6 bases each). The CDR3 has 16 residues. Germline-derived CDR1 and CDR2 are SEHNR and FQNEAQ (reference sequence). Deletions cut 4 bases from V and 3 bases from J, with 15 bases between. The DNA of the CDR3 is TGTGCCAGCAGCTCGGGGACAAGGAGGGACACCGGGGAGCTGTTTTTT. Translation gives CASSSGTRRDTGELFF. The full variable domain, rest sourced from reference TRBV7-9 and TRBJ2-2, is DTGVSQNPRHKITKRGQNVTFRCDPISEHNRLYWYRQTLGQGPEFLTYFQNEAQLEKSRLLSDRFSAERPKGSFSTLEIQRTEQGDSAMYLCASSSGTRRDTGELFFGEGSRLTVL.

The chain joins TRBV18 to TRBJ2-7; D call uncertain. The ends were cut back, 2 bases at V and 7 bases at J, with 9 bases in the middle. Germline values: CDR1 KGHSH, CDR2 LQKENI. This CDR3 is 12 amino acids long. In nucleotides, the CDR3 is TGTGCCAGCTCACCAAACGACCGGGAGCAGTACTTC. Translation gives CASSPNDREQYF.

V gene TRBV29-1 combines with J gene TRBJ2-1; TRBD2 agrees at 10 bases. With 6 bases clipped from V and 6 bases from J, the junction kept 8 bases outside the gene matches. Germline V lookup: CDR1 SQVTM, CDR2 ANQGSEA. The CDR3 loop spans 14 amino acids. CDR3 coding DNA: TGCAGCGTCGCCTTAGCGGGAGGACCCAATGAGCAGTTCTTC. Residues: CSVALAGGPNEQFF.

Only a few counts were recorded for this clonotype. V gene TRBV7-2 combines with J gene TRBJ2-5, with D possibly being TRBD2 (6 bases). Germline values: CDR1 SGHTA, CDR2 FQGNSA. The CDR3 is 14 residues long. Between the trimmed V and J ends, which lost 5 bases and 7 bases, there was a span of 17 bases. For the CDR3, the DNA is TGTGCCAGCAGCCGGGAGAAAGCTATTGGGACCCAGTACTTC. It yields the protein CASSREKAIGTQYF.

This clonotype was seen more than once but under ten times. This CDR3 is CASSQTTSGGPYTDTQYF. The CDR3 DNA follows: TGTGCCAGCAGCCAGACGACTAGCGGGGGGCCTTACACAGATACGCAGTATTTT. The V call is TRBV4-2, the J call TRBJ2-3; 13 positions agree with TRBD2. CDR1 and CDR2 from the germline V gene are LGHNA and YNFKEQ. Trimming cost V 3 bases and J 2 bases; bases outside gene matches: 8. The CDR3 is 18 amino acids.

The table lists this clonotype with a few counts. The chain combines TRBV10-3 with TRBJ1-1; 8 bases align to TRBD1. V shed 5 bases and J 4 bases; nucleotides not matched to a gene: 9. CDR3 size: 15 residues. Germline V gives CDR1 ENHRY, CDR2 SYGVKD. The CDR3, as DNA: TGTGCCATCAGTCCACCCGACAGGGGAGGCACTGAAGCTTTCTTT. It specifies CAISPPDRGGTEAFF.

This chain links TRBV29-1 with TRBJ2-5; possible D gene TRBD2, 5 bases. Germline CDR1 reads SQVTM; CDR2 reads ANQGSEA. This CDR3 has 11 residues. The ends were cut back, 3 bases at V and 9 bases at J, with 11 bases in the middle. CDR3 nucleotide sequence: TGCAGCGTTGACGAGGGTCTGGCCCAGTACTTC. Translating gives CSVDEGLAQYF.

The chain uses TRBV18 and TRBJ1-6; unclear D gene. V lost 2 bases and J lost 7, with 12 bases in between. The germline gives CDR1 KGHSH, CDR2 LQKENI. The CDR3 consists of 15 residues. This CDR3 is CASSPSAGFNSPLHF. CDR3 nucleotide sequence: TGTGCCAGCTCACCATCGGCCGGATTCAATTCACCCCTCCACTTT.

This clonotype was found many times. The chain combines TRBV10-3 with TRBJ2-5, with unresolved D. CDR3 length: 12 amino acids. Trimming removed 6 bases at V and 1 base at J, with 6 bases between. From germline, CDR1 is ENHRY and CDR2 SYGVKD. This CDR3 reads CAIRGLQETQYF. The DNA for the CDR3 is TGTGCCATCAGAGGGCTCCAAGAGACCCAGTACTTC.

This chain joins TRBV12-3 or TRBV12-4 and TRBJ2-3; D remains unclear. The CDR3 is made up of 12 amino acids. The ends were cut back, 6 bases at V and 10 bases at J, with 14 bases in the middle. The CDR3 DNA follows: TGTGCCAGCAGCTACCCCGGAACGGCGCAGTATTTT. This gives the protein CASSYPGTAQYF.

V usage is TRBV12-3 or TRBV12-4 and J usage is TRBJ1-2; D gene unclear. The CDR3 loop spans 13 amino acids. V was trimmed by 3 bases and J by 4 bases, leaving 9 bases between them. In DNA form, the CDR3 reads TGTGCCAGCAGTTTCGGGGTGGGCTATGGCTACACCTTC. This gives the protein CASSFGVGYGYTF.

Only a few counts were recorded for this clonotype. The gene calls are TRBV5-1 and TRBJ2-1; TRBD1 agrees at 7 bases. V was pared by 5 bases and J by 0 bases, with 5 bases of the junction left unmatched. Per the germline V gene, CDR1 is SGHRS and CDR2 is YFSETQ. The CDR3 loop spans 15 amino acids. CDR3 residues: CASRHPGGSYNEQFF. The CDR3 DNA follows: TGCGCCAGCAGACACCCAGGGGGCTCCTACAATGAGCAGTTCTTC.

The chain carries TRBV5-5 and TRBJ1-1; D unclear. Germline lookup yields CDR1 SGHKS and CDR2 YYEKEE (reference sequence). This CDR3 has 16 residues. Trimming removed 1 base from V and 2 bases from J, with 15 bases in between. CDR3 amino acids: CASSLINWGINTEAFF. The CDR3 nucleotides read TGTGCCAGCAGCTTGATCAACTGGGGAATTAACACTGAAGCTTTCTTT.

The J gene is TRBJ2-5, the V gene TRBV29-1, with a tentative D call TRBD2 (6 bases). The CDR3 consists of 11 residues. CDR1 and CDR2 (germline): SQVTM, ANQGSEA. Deletions cut 2 bases from V and 9 bases from J, with 10 bases between. In nucleotides, the CDR3 is TGCAGCGTTGAAATGGGGGAGGCCCAGTACTTC. Its protein product is CSVEMGEAQYF.

The chain carries TRBV6-5 and TRBJ2-2, with a possible D match to TRBD1 (5 bases). The CDR3 loop spans 15 amino acids. From germline, CDR1 is MNHEY and CDR2 SVGAGI. Trimming pared 0 bases from V and 4 bases from J, leaving 9 bases between. The CDR3 loop is CASSYSQTVTGELFF. The CDR3, as DNA: TGTGCCAGCAGTTACTCACAGACAGTCACCGGGGAGCTGTTTTTT.

This chain joins TRBV4-1 and TRBJ1-6, with TRBD1 identical over 9 bases. CDR1 is MGHRA and CDR2 is YSYEKL in the germline V gene. V was pared by 6 bases and J by 0 bases, with 0 bases of the junction left unmatched. The CDR3 covers 15 residues. The CDR3 DNA follows: TGCGCCAGCAGGGGACAGGGCTCCTATAATTCACCCCTCCACTTT. Protein sequence: CASRGQGSYNSPLHF.

Only a few counts were recorded for this clonotype. The chain is built from TRBV10-3 and TRBJ2-1; tentative D call: TRBD1 (6 bases). CDR1 ENHRY and CDR2 SYGVKD come from the germline V gene. The CDR3 is 13 amino acids. V lost 9 bases, J lost 9 bases, and 18 bases lay in between. DNA of the CDR3: TGTGCCATACAGGGTTTGGGCTCAGGTGAGCAGTTCTTC. As protein: CAIQGLGSGEQFF.